This T cell receptor beta chain was captured by sequencing in a study of T cell responses to AZD1222 COVID-19 vaccine. Some clones are missing from TCRdb's copy, which holds only in-frame ones; the method was immunoSEQ multiplex PCR. In the table there are around 100,000 clones, roughly four fifths of which are singletons. CDR1 is SGHRS and CDR2 is YFSETQ in the germline V gene. V was pared by 1 base and J by 1 base, with 11 bases between. This CDR3 is 15 amino acids long. The chain links TRBV5-1 to TRBJ2-5; the D gene could be TRBD1 or TRBD2 (5 bases each). The receptor comes from an adult in good health. The specimen comprised peripheral blood, sampled on day 0 of AZD1222 vaccination. The CDR3 bases are TGCGCCAGCAGCTTGCTCCGGGGCCTCCAAGAGACCCAGTACTTC. Its translation: CASSLLRGLQETQYF.